This TCR beta chain emerged from a study of cytomegalovirus exposure and HLA in healthy donors. Looking at the study overall: The early release's HLA-typed donors yielded 78 million or so unique TCRs.

PCR primers comprised 60 Vbeta and 13 Jbeta primers. Data came from immunoSEQ multiplex PCR; TCRdb stores just in-frame clones and leaves some out. The data contain some 200,000 clones, under 9.5% of them singletons. Findings and caveats of the study: Per published accounts, TCR beta sequences correctly predicted the HLA-A and HLA-B alleles of most subjects. A later analysis linked a missense DCLRE1C variant to TCR beta V- and J-gene trimming. Some V segments, including TRBV6-2 and TRBV6-3, were excluded as indistinguishable.

For this clone: Antigen specificity is unknown.

Per germline, CDR1 MNHNS and CDR2 SASEGT. The CDR3 contains 13 residues. The junction had 3 bases not matched to a gene; V was cut back by 5 bases and J by 5 bases. The chain joins TRBV6-1 to TRBJ1-2; 9 bases are shared with TRBD1. The source of this sequence is a woman between 25 and 40 years old in good health and CMV-seropositive. The sequenced sample consisted of PBMCs. The CDR3 region is CASSRTGEYGYTF. The DNA of the CDR3 is TGTGCCAGCAGTCGGACAGGGGAATATGGCTACACCTTC.